These T cell receptor beta chains were read from a single sample in a study of cytomegalovirus exposure and HLA in healthy donors. The data were produced by immunoSEQ multiplex PCR, yet TCRdb's version contains in-frame clones alone and is incomplete. Of 90,000 to 120,000 clones in the sample, over 75% were seen once. The material sequenced was PBMCs. These receptors all stem from a male donor in good health and CMV-seronegative. Each CDR3 is given with its conserved first and last residue. A D gene is named only where the DNA matches it firmly. Size is stated for part of the rows, as once, few or many counts, or as a class when the clone is expanded.

clone_size,d_call,v_call,j_call,cdr3_aa,cdr3_nt
-,TRBD2,TRBV2,TRBJ2-1,CASSEVLAGARNEQFF,TGTGCCAGCAGTGAAGTGCTAGCGGGAGCGCGAAATGAGCAGTTCTTC
-,TRBD1,TRBV11-3,TRBJ2-1,CASSFRDRDNEQFF,TGTGCCAGCAGCTTCCGGGACAGGGATAATGAGCAGTTCTTC
-,-,TRBV6-1,TRBJ1-2,CATTGYRNYGYTF,TGTGCCACCACGGGGTACCGAAACTATGGCTACACCTTC
-,TRBD1,TRBV29-1,TRBJ2-5,CSVSMTGFGETQYF,TGCAGCGTTAGTATGACAGGGTTCGGGGAGACCCAGTACTTC
-,-,TRBV12-2,TRBJ2-6,CASRPNPLLRQGAPEGANVLTF,TGTGCAAGTCGCCCGAATCCCCTATTACGACAGGGGGCGCCGGAAGGGGCCAACGTCCTGACTTTC
-,-,TRBV18,TRBJ1-5,CASSPLATGNQPQHF,TGTGCCAGCTCACCACTCGCGACCGGGAATCAGCCCCAGCATTTT
-,-,TRBV5-8,TRBJ2-2,CASSLRRGHTGELFF,TGTGCCAGCAGCTTGAGGCGGGGGCACACCGGGGAGCTGTTTTTT
-,-,TRBV7-9,TRBJ1-2,CASSSDEAVTYGYTF,TGTGCCAGCAGCTCCGACGAAGCGGTTACCTATGGCTACACCTTC
few,-,TRBV5-1,TRBJ2-7,CASHYFSVYEQYF,TGCGCCAGCCATTACTTTAGTGTTTACGAGCAGTACTTC
-,-,TRBV7-2,TRBJ1-1,CASSLNRAMNTEAFF,TGTGCCAGCAGCTTGAACAGGGCTATGAACACTGAAGCTTTCTTT
-,-,TRBV4-2,TRBJ2-7,CASSPGAPGSYEQYF,TGTGCCAGCAGCCCGGGTGCCCCGGGCTCCTACGAGCAGTACTTC
few,TRBD1,TRBV5-1,TRBJ1-2,CASSPGQGAGGYTF,TGCGCCAGCAGCCCGGGACAGGGGGCTGGCGGCTACACCTTC
-,TRBD2,TRBV6-5,TRBJ2-7,CASSGTSGSYEQYF,TGTGCCAGCAGTGGGACTAGCGGGAGTTACGAGCAGTACTTC
-,-,TRBV5-8,TRBJ2-5,CASSLRETQYF,TGTGCCAGCAGCTTGCGAGAGACCCAGTACTTC
-,TRBD2,TRBV25-1,TRBJ2-7,CASSEFGGSGGYEQYF,TGTGCCAGCAGTGAATTTGGTGGTAGCGGGGGCTACGAGCAGTACTTC
-,TRBD2,TRBV19,TRBJ2-7,CASSITDGRAYEQYF,TGTGCCAGTAGTATAACAGACGGGAGGGCCTACGAGCAGTACTTC
-,-,TRBV7-9,TRBJ2-5,CASSLAGVGETQYF,TGTGCCAGCAGCTTAGCGGGAGTCGGGGAGACCCAGTACTTC
-,TRBD1,TRBV5-1,TRBJ2-2,CASSPDRGPAGELFF,TGCGCCAGCAGCCCGGACAGGGGGCCGGCCGGGGAGCTGTTTTTT
few,-,TRBV29-1,TRBJ2-5,CSVERIGVGIGTQYF,TGCAGCGTTGAAAGAATCGGGGTAGGGATCGGGACCCAGTACTTC
-,TRBD2,TRBV18,TRBJ2-1,CASSPYPGTSAYNEQFF,TGTGCCAGCTCACCATATCCCGGGACTAGCGCGTACAATGAGCAGTTCTTC
-,TRBD2,TRBV6-4,TRBJ2-1,CASSVSGRYNEQFF,TGTGCCAGCAGTGTTAGCGGGAGGTACAATGAGCAGTTCTTC
once,-,TRBV2,TRBJ1-3,CASSERTNGNTIYF,TGTGCCAGCAGTGAACGGACTAATGGAAACACCATATATTTT
-,-,TRBV7-6,TRBJ2-5,CASSLAPADQETQYF,TGTGCCAGCAGCTTAGCCCCCGCAGACCAAGAGACCCAGTACTTC
few,-,TRBV4-1,TRBJ2-7,CASSQDSSRGNYEQYF,TGCGCCAGCAGCCAAGATAGCTCGCGGGGCAACTACGAGCAGTACTTC
-,TRBD2,TRBV2,TRBJ2-3,CASSDGPRTSFSDTQYF,TGTGCCAGCAGTGACGGACCACGGACTAGCTTCTCAGATACGCAGTATTTT
-,TRBD2,TRBV30,TRBJ2-3,CAWSIGTSGTDTQYF,TGTGCCTGGAGTATTGGGACTAGCGGCACAGATACGCAGTATTTT
-,TRBD2,TRBV29-1,TRBJ2-1,CSAPGTSGAYNEQFF,TGCAGCGCCCCGGGGACTAGCGGGGCATACAATGAGCAGTTCTTC
-,-,TRBV6-1,TRBJ2-2,CASQVGDTGELFF,TGTGCCAGCCAAGTCGGGGACACCGGGGAGCTGTTTTTT
-,TRBD2,TRBV28,TRBJ2-2,CASSLTRGAGGTGELFF,TGTGCCAGCAGTTTAACCCGCGGTGCGGGAGGGACCGGGGAGCTGTTTTTT
-,TRBD1,TRBV29-1,TRBJ2-7,CSVETGTGVSYEQYF,TGCAGCGTCGAGACCGGGACAGGGGTGTCCTACGAGCAGTACTTC
few,TRBD2,TRBV4-2,TRBJ2-3,CASSRGGGRGDTQYF,TGTGCCAGCAGCCGAGGTGGCGGGAGAGGGGATACGCAGTATTTT
-,-,TRBV6-1,TRBJ1-5,CASSGGTPNQPQHF,TGTGCCAGCAGTGGCGGCACCCCCAATCAGCCCCAGCATTTT
once,-,TRBV5-4,TRBJ1-2,CASSLAGSDYGYTF,TGTGCCAGCAGCTTGGCAGGGTCCGACTATGGCTACACCTTC
few,-,TRBV13,TRBJ1-1,CASSHGLNTEAFF,TGTGCCAGCAGCCATGGACTTAACACTGAAGCTTTCTTT
few,TRBD1,TRBV27,TRBJ1-5,CATGPRTGDWGNQPQHF,TGTGCCACCGGGCCAAGGACAGGGGATTGGGGCAATCAGCCCCAGCATTTT
-,TRBD1,TRBV7-9,TRBJ1-1,CASPRPWDRNTEAFF,TGTGCCTCTCCCCGGCCCTGGGACAGGAACACTGAAGCTTTCTTT
-,TRBD1,TRBV5-1,TRBJ1-4,CASSRTGWNEKLFF,TGCGCCAGCAGCCGGACAGGGTGGAATGAAAAACTGTTTTTT
-,TRBD2,TRBV11-2,TRBJ2-1,CASSLDGGRLNEQFF,TGTGCCAGCAGCTTAGACGGCGGGAGGCTGAATGAGCAGTTCTTC
-,TRBD1,TRBV15,TRBJ2-5,CATSRARDRGGETQYF,TGTGCCACCAGCAGAGCAAGGGACAGGGGAGGAGAGACCCAGTACTTC
-,TRBD2,TRBV7-9,TRBJ2-7,CASSQSGGSDEQYF,TGTGCCAGCAGTCAAAGCGGGGGGTCCGATGAGCAGTACTTC
-,-,TRBV18,TRBJ2-1,CASSPGQGLRNEQFF,TGTGCCAGCTCACCAGGACAGGGACTAAGGAATGAGCAGTTCTTC
few,TRBD1,TRBV5-4,TRBJ1-2,CASSLDRGDGYTF,TGTGCCAGCAGCTTGGACAGGGGGGATGGCTACACCTTC
few,-,TRBV5-4,TRBJ2-6,CASSKGSGANVLTF,TGTGCCAGCAGCAAGGGGTCTGGGGCCAACGTCCTGACTTTC
once,-,TRBV9,TRBJ1-1,CASSVELRNTEAFF,TGTGCCAGCAGCGTCGAACTTAGGAACACTGAAGCTTTCTTT
-,TRBD2,TRBV28,TRBJ2-7,CASSLTSGSSYEQYF,TGTGCCAGCAGTCTCACTAGCGGGAGCTCCTACGAGCAGTACTTC
-,-,TRBV27,TRBJ1-6,CASSFQGYNSPLHF,TGTGCCAGCAGTTTTCAGGGCTATAATTCACCCCTCCACTTT
-,TRBD2,TRBV4-1,TRBJ2-1,CASSHNSGSGYEQFF,TGCGCCAGCAGCCATAATAGCGGGAGCGGTTATGAGCAGTTCTTC
few,TRBD1,TRBV30,TRBJ2-7,CACLPGQGDFYEQYF,TGTGCCTGTTTGCCGGGACAGGGGGATTTCTACGAGCAGTACTTC
-,TRBD2,TRBV5-4,TRBJ2-1,CASSLEGSSGRAGGEQFF,TGTGCCAGCAGCTTGGAGGGATCTAGCGGGAGGGCCGGAGGTGAGCAGTTCTTC
-,TRBD2,TRBV6-4,TRBJ2-3,CASRTDLAGAPDTQYF,TGTGCCAGCAGGACAGATTTAGCGGGAGCCCCAGATACGCAGTATTTT
-,TRBD1,TRBV9,TRBJ2-2,CASSVGSGGATGELFF,TGTGCCAGCAGCGTAGGGTCAGGGGGAGCCACCGGGGAGCTGTTTTTT
-,TRBD1,TRBV27,TRBJ1-5,CASSPYRGDQPQHF,TGTGCCAGCAGTCCCTACAGGGGTGATCAGCCCCAGCATTTT
few,TRBD1,TRBV27,TRBJ1-1,CASSYNRGNTEAFF,TGTGCCAGCAGTTACAACAGGGGGAACACTGAAGCTTTCTTT